These T cell receptor beta chains were read from a single sample in a study of OX40 agonist ivuxolimab in advanced cancers. Sequencing used immunoSEQ multiplex PCR; TCRdb keeps in-frame clones, though not all of them. This sample has 65,000 to 95,000 clones, with about 91% found just once. This sample comprised CD4+ or CD8+ T cells sorted from blood, obtained in a trial of the OX40 agonist ivuxolimab. The origin of the receptors is an adult with an advanced solid tumor such as melanoma, head and neck, liver or kidney cancer. Each CDR3 is given with its conserved first and last residue. Fields, in order: clone size, J gene, V gene, D gene, CDR3 DNA, CDR3 protein. The D gene is left open where the match is weak. Clone size is stated in some rows and not others, as once, few, many or a class when expanded.

abundance: -; j_gene: TRBJ1-3; v_gene: TRBV4-1; d_gene: -; CDR3nt: TGCGCCAGCAGCCATGAGGTGTCCGGAAACACCATATATTTT; CDR3aa: CASSHEVSGNTIYF
abundance: -; j_gene: TRBJ2-7; v_gene: TRBV21-1; d_gene: -; CDR3nt: TGTGCCAGCAGCAGTAACCGGGACAGGAGAAGCGGTTACTACGAGCAGTACTTC; CDR3aa: CASSSNRDRRSGYYEQYF
abundance: -; j_gene: TRBJ2-7; v_gene: TRBV27; d_gene: -; CDR3nt: TGTGCCAGCAGTGCTTATAGGGGACCCTACGAGCAGTACTTC; CDR3aa: CASSAYRGPYEQYF
abundance: -; j_gene: TRBJ2-5; v_gene: TRBV28; d_gene: -; CDR3nt: TGTGCCAGCAGACGGATTCAAGAGACCCAGTACTTC; CDR3aa: CASRRIQETQYF
abundance: -; j_gene: TRBJ2-5; v_gene: TRBV2; d_gene: TRBD2; CDR3nt: TGTGCCAGCAGTGGAGCGGGGGGCTTCCAAGAGACCCAGTACTTC; CDR3aa: CASSGAGGFQETQYF
abundance: -; j_gene: TRBJ2-7; v_gene: TRBV9; d_gene: -; CDR3nt: TGTGCCAGCAGCGCGAGGGGCTACGAGCAGTACTTC; CDR3aa: CASSARGYEQYF
abundance: -; j_gene: TRBJ2-4; v_gene: TRBV27; d_gene: -; CDR3nt: TGTGCCAGCAGTAATTTTCCCAGGGGTGGCAAAAACATTCAGTACTTC; CDR3aa: CASSNFPRGGKNIQYF
abundance: -; j_gene: TRBJ2-1; v_gene: TRBV7-3; d_gene: -; CDR3nt: TGTGCCAGCAGCTTAACGGGAATGAATGAGCAGTTCTTC; CDR3aa: CASSLTGMNEQFF
abundance: -; j_gene: TRBJ2-3; v_gene: TRBV5-4; d_gene: -; CDR3nt: TGTGCCAGCAGCCAAGATCAGGCTCTTGGTGCGCAGTATTTT; CDR3aa: CASSQDQALGAQYF
abundance: -; j_gene: TRBJ1-1; v_gene: TRBV4-1; d_gene: -; CDR3nt: TGCGCCAGCAGCCAAGATTTAGGCAGGGAGAGTGAAGCTTTCTTT; CDR3aa: CASSQDLGRESEAFF
abundance: -; j_gene: TRBJ2-2; v_gene: TRBV21-1; d_gene: -; CDR3nt: TGTGCCAGCAGCATGTGTCTTCCGGCAAACACCGGGGAGCTGTTTTTT; CDR3aa: CASSMCLPANTGELFF
abundance: -; j_gene: TRBJ2-5; v_gene: TRBV7-2; d_gene: -; CDR3nt: TGTGCCAGCAGCGATGTTCGCTACCAAGAGACCCAGTACTTC; CDR3aa: CASSDVRYQETQYF
abundance: once; j_gene: TRBJ2-1; v_gene: TRBV7-2; d_gene: TRBD2; CDR3nt: TGTGCCAGCAGTTCCACTAGCGGGGGGCAGCGTGAGCAGTTCTTC; CDR3aa: CASSSTSGGQREQFF
abundance: -; j_gene: TRBJ2-5; v_gene: TRBV9; d_gene: -; CDR3nt: TGTGCCAGCAGCGACCGTAAAGCGGGAGAGACCCAGTACTTC; CDR3aa: CASSDRKAGETQYF
abundance: -; j_gene: TRBJ2-1; v_gene: TRBV28; d_gene: -; CDR3nt: TGTGCCGGGTGTTCTCGTCTCGATGAGCAGTTCTTC; CDR3aa: CAGCSRLDEQFF
abundance: -; j_gene: TRBJ1-1; v_gene: TRBV7-3; d_gene: -; CDR3nt: TGTGCCAGCAGCTTACATCTGAACACTGAAGCTTTCTTT; CDR3aa: CASSLHLNTEAFF
abundance: -; j_gene: TRBJ2-1; v_gene: TRBV18; d_gene: TRBD2; CDR3nt: TGTGCCAGCTCACCATTTATGGAGGCGGGAGGGTCCTACAATGAGCAGTTCTTC; CDR3aa: CASSPFMEAGGSYNEQFF
abundance: once; j_gene: TRBJ1-4; v_gene: TRBV28; d_gene: -; CDR3nt: TGTGCCAGCAGTATCCGGGACCTCCGGCAGGGACTGTTTTTT; CDR3aa: CASSIRDLRQGLFF
abundance: -; j_gene: TRBJ2-3; v_gene: TRBV7-9; d_gene: TRBD1; CDR3nt: TGTGCCAGCAGCTTTTTCACAGGGGCGACAGATACGCAGTATTTT; CDR3aa: CASSFFTGATDTQYF
abundance: -; j_gene: TRBJ1-1; v_gene: TRBV19; d_gene: -; CDR3nt: TGTGCCAGTAGTTCGAGTGTGAACACTGAAGCTTTCTTT; CDR3aa: CASSSSVNTEAFF
abundance: -; j_gene: TRBJ2-4; v_gene: TRBV28; d_gene: -; CDR3nt: TGTGCCAGCAGCTCTTCTCGCAAACTAGCCAAAAACATTCAGTACTTC; CDR3aa: CASSSSRKLAKNIQYF
abundance: -; j_gene: TRBJ2-7; v_gene: TRBV4-1; d_gene: -; CDR3nt: TGCGCCAGCAGCCGAGGGACGGAGAGCTCCTACGAGCAGTACTTC; CDR3aa: CASSRGTESSYEQYF
abundance: -; j_gene: TRBJ2-1; v_gene: TRBV28; d_gene: -; CDR3nt: TGTGCCAGCGGATGGGGCAGGCTTGACAATGAGCAGTTCTTC; CDR3aa: CASGWGRLDNEQFF
abundance: -; j_gene: TRBJ2-5; v_gene: TRBV9; d_gene: -; CDR3nt: TGTGCCAGCAGTCCAATCGGGGGCTTGGAGACCCAGTACTTC; CDR3aa: CASSPIGGLETQYF
abundance: -; j_gene: TRBJ2-3; v_gene: TRBV29-1; d_gene: -; CDR3nt: TGCAGCTACGACTGGAGCACAGATACGCAGTATTTT; CDR3aa: CSYDWSTDTQYF
abundance: few; j_gene: TRBJ1-4; v_gene: TRBV4-1; d_gene: -; CDR3nt: TGCGCCAGCAGCCTTTCGAGGACGACAACTAATGAAAAACTGTTTTTT; CDR3aa: CASSLSRTTTNEKLFF
abundance: -; j_gene: TRBJ1-2; v_gene: TRBV5-1; d_gene: -; CDR3nt: TGCGCCAGCAGCCCCGAAGGATCCCGCTATGGCTACACCTTC; CDR3aa: CASSPEGSRYGYTF
abundance: -; j_gene: TRBJ2-1; v_gene: TRBV14; d_gene: -; CDR3nt: TGTGCCAGCAGCCGGGGCTTCGACAATGAGCAGTTCTTC; CDR3aa: CASSRGFDNEQFF
abundance: once; j_gene: TRBJ2-1; v_gene: TRBV18; d_gene: -; CDR3nt: TGTGCCAGCTCACCACCCCTGAGCTCACAGAGGGGTGAGCAGTTCTTC; CDR3aa: CASSPPLSSQRGEQFF
abundance: -; j_gene: TRBJ2-5; v_gene: TRBV19; d_gene: TRBD2; CDR3nt: TGTGCCAGTAGTATGGGACTAGCACAAGAGACCCAGTACTTC; CDR3aa: CASSMGLAQETQYF
abundance: -; j_gene: TRBJ2-5; v_gene: TRBV6-6; d_gene: -; CDR3nt: TGTGCCAGCAGTCCCCTTGGACACTCCCAAGAGACCCAGTACTTC; CDR3aa: CASSPLGHSQETQYF
abundance: -; j_gene: TRBJ1-2; v_gene: TRBV19; d_gene: -; CDR3nt: TGTGCCAGTAGTAAAGGGATCTCTTCCTATGGCTACACCTTC; CDR3aa: CASSKGISSYGYTF
abundance: few; j_gene: TRBJ1-2; v_gene: TRBV18; d_gene: -; CDR3nt: TGTGCCAGCTCACCATCGCAGGGCAACTATGGCTACACCTTC; CDR3aa: CASSPSQGNYGYTF
abundance: -; j_gene: TRBJ2-6; v_gene: TRBV5-1; d_gene: TRBD2; CDR3nt: TGCGCCAGCAGCTTGAGGCTAGCGGGCTCTGGGGCCAACGTCCTGACTTTC; CDR3aa: CASSLRLAGSGANVLTF
abundance: once; j_gene: TRBJ1-6; v_gene: TRBV5-6; d_gene: -; CDR3nt: TGTGCCAGCAGCTTAACTCTGACTAATTCACCCCTCCACTTT; CDR3aa: CASSLTLTNSPLHF
abundance: -; j_gene: TRBJ2-7; v_gene: TRBV5-4; d_gene: TRBD1; CDR3nt: TGTGCCAGCAGCGCGGACAGGAGCTCCTACGAGCAGTACTTC; CDR3aa: CASSADRSSYEQYF